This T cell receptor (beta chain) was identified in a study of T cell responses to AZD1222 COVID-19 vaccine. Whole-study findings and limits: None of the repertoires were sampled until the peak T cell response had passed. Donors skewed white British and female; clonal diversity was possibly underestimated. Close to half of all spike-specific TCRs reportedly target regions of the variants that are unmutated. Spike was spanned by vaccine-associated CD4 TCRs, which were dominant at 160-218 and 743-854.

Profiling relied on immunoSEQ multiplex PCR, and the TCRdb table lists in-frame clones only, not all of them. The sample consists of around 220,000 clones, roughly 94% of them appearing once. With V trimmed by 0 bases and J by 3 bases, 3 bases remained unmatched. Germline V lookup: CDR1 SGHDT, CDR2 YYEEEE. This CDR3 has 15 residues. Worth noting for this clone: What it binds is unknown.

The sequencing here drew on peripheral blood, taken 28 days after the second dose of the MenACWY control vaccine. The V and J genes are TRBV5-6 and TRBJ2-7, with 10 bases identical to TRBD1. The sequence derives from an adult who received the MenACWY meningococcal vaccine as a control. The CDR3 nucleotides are TGTGCCAGCAGCTTGGCCGGGACAGGGGTCTACGAGCAGTACTTC. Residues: CASSLAGTGVYEQYF.